The 2 T cell receptor beta chains below all came from one sample that was sequenced in a study of blood T cell repertoires in COVID-19. TCRdb keeps only in-frame clones here, not all; method: immunoSEQ multiplex PCR. Among about 200,000 clones, around 80% were seen once, and the ten largest hold roughly a fifth. The sample was peripheral blood. All receptors come from a human donor in a cohort sampled during active COVID-19.

The chain recombines TRBV2 with TRBJ1-4; no definite D call. Germline V CDR1 and CDR2: SNHLY, FYNNEI. This CDR3 is built from 14 residues. V was cut by 6 bases and J by 7 bases, with 15 bases left in between. CDR3 sequence: CASSVQPWAEKLFF. CDR3 coding DNA: TGTGCCAGCAGCGTCCAACCCTGGGCTGAAAAACTGTTTTTT.

The chain joins TRBV10-3 to TRBJ2-7, with TRBD2 matching over 7 bases. Germline V gene lookup returns CDR1 ENHRY and CDR2 SYGVKD. Losses at the gene ends were 4 bases for V and 3 bases for J; bases not matched to a gene: 0. The CDR3 sequence is 12 residues long. The CDR3 sequence is CAISAGGYEQYV. Written as DNA, the CDR3 is TGTGCCATCAGTGCGGGGGGCTACGAGCAGTACGTC.